The 31 T cell receptor beta chains below were found in one sample sequenced in a study of T cell responses to AZD1222 COVID-19 vaccine. The assay was immunoSEQ multiplex PCR, and TCRdb's table has in-frame clones only and misses some. The sample yields roughly 140,000 clones, 90% seen once. The starting material was peripheral blood, obtained on day 0 of AZD1222 vaccination. The receptors come from an adult in good health.

The J gene is TRBJ2-5, the V gene TRBV10-3, with 9 bases lining up with TRBD2. J lost 2 bases, V lost 6 bases, and 1 base had no gene match. The germline V gene has CDR1 ENHRY and CDR2 SYGVKD. The CDR3 runs to 13 residues. The CDR3: CAIRTSGQETQYF. The CDR3 coding sequence is TGTGCCATCAGAACTAGCGGGCAAGAGACCCAGTACTTC.

The CDR3 DNA reads TGTGCCAGCAGCTTAGGGGGTGAGTGGATAAATCAGCCCCAGCATTTT. Encoded protein: CASSLGGEWINQPQHF. This chain joins TRBV5-6 and TRBJ1-5; a possible D gene is TRBD1 (6 bases). The V gene lost 2 bases and the J gene lost 4 bases, with 16 bases spanning the gap. In germline, CDR1 is SGHDT, CDR2 YYEEEE. This CDR3 has 16 residues.

The chain is built from TRBV11-2 and TRBJ2-2; 7 nucleotides match TRBD1. The CDR3 contains 16 residues. V trimming: 2 bases; J trimming: 3 bases; junction bases outside the gene matches: 6. The germline V gene has CDR1 SGHAT and CDR2 FQNNGV. The CDR3 region is CASSLRRDSYTGELFF. The DNA of the CDR3 is TGTGCCAGCAGCTTACGCCGGGACAGCTACACCGGGGAGCTGTTTTTT.

This chain connects TRBV28 to TRBJ2-1, with D perhaps matching TRBD1 (6 bases). V was pared by 6 bases and J by 2 bases, with 14 bases between. CDR1 is MDHEN, CDR2 SYDVKM, per germline. The length of the CDR3 is 15 residues. CDR3 sequence reads: CASSLAGEPYNEQFF. CDR3 in DNA: TGTGCCAGCAGCCTCGCAGGGGAACCCTACAATGAGCAGTTCTTC.

The rearrangement joins TRBV28 to TRBJ1-5; D call uncertain. V lost 5 bases to trimming and J lost 1 base, with 12 bases between them. The germline gives CDR1 MDHEN, CDR2 SYDVKM. The length of the CDR3 is 15 residues. CDR3 coding DNA: TGTGCCAGCAGTACGCACAGTGGGAGCAATCAGCCCCAGCATTTT. It translates to CASSTHSGSNQPQHF.

The rearrangement uses TRBV28 and TRBJ1-2, with D perhaps TRBD1 (5 bases). The V gene's germline CDR1 is MDHEN and CDR2 SYDVKM. This CDR3 spans 13 amino acids. With 8 bases removed from V and 8 bases from J, the gap between germline ends came to 18 bases. The CDR3 here is CASCGAGTWGYTF. CDR3 sequence (DNA): TGTGCCAGCTGCGGCGCCGGGACTTGGGGCTACACCTTC.

The chain has TRBV30 and TRBJ2-3, with no clear D. Trimming shortened V by 4 bases and J by 7 bases, and 12 bases separated the two germline ends. There are 12 residues in the CDR3. CDR1 GTSNPN and CDR2 SVGIG come from the germline V gene (reference sequence). Written as DNA, the CDR3 is TGTGCCTGGATCGCCGAAGACAATACGCAGTATTTT. Amino acids: CAWIAEDNTQYF.

The chain combines TRBV20-1 with TRBJ2-3; D possibly corresponds to TRBD2 (5 bases). Germline V gives CDR1 DFQATT, CDR2 SNEGSKA (reference sequence). V dropped 3 bases and J dropped 3 bases, with 7 bases sitting between them. The CDR3 contains 12 residues. The CDR3 nucleotides are TGCAGTGCTAGTGAGGGAACAGATACGCAGTATTTT. Translation gives CSASEGTDTQYF.

V and J are TRBV2 and TRBJ1-5; the D gene is possibly TRBD1 (5 bases). The germline V gene encodes CDR1 SNHLY and CDR2 FYNNEI. The V gene lost 6 bases and the J gene lost 0 bases, with 24 bases spanning the gap. The CDR3 length is 19 residues. The DNA for the CDR3 is TGTGCCAGCAGCGAACCAGGACATACGACGGGTTATAGCAATCAGCCCCAGCATTTT. Protein product: CASSEPGHTTGYSNQPQHF.

This clone was recorded only once. The J gene is TRBJ1-1, the V gene TRBV7-9, with D perhaps matching TRBD1 (5 bases). Germline lookup yields CDR1 SEHNR and CDR2 FQNEAQ (reference sequence). V was pared by 1 base and J by 1 base, with 7 bases between. The CDR3 extends over 14 amino acids. The DNA of the CDR3 is TGTGCCAGCAGCTTAGTAGGGGAGAACACTGAAGCTTTCTTT. Protein product: CASSLVGENTEAFF.

This chain connects TRBV28 to TRBJ1-3; D is perhaps TRBD1 (5 bases). The CDR3 is 15 amino acids. Germline V lookup: CDR1 MDHEN, CDR2 SYDVKM. Trimming left V 4 bases short and J 2 bases short, with 12 bases between. In DNA form, the CDR3 reads TGTGCCAGCAGTTACCCCGACAGTACTGGAAACACCATATATTTT. Amino acids: CASSYPDSTGNTIYF.

This chain connects TRBV5-4 to TRBJ2-3; D gene unclear. Germline V lookup: CDR1 SGHNT, CDR2 YYREEE (reference sequence). This CDR3 region has 18 residues. The ends were cut back, 1 base at V and 2 bases at J, with 20 bases in the middle. The CDR3, as DNA: TGTGCCAGCAGCTTGTCGGCAGAGTCGGAAGTATACACAGATACGCAGTATTTT. Protein sequence: CASSLSAESEVYTDTQYF.

The CDR3 loop is CASSRATSGNTGELFF. In nucleotides, the CDR3 is TGTGCCAGCAGCAGGGCGACTAGCGGTAACACCGGGGAGCTGTTTTTT. This sequence joins TRBV5-4 and TRBJ2-2, with 9 bases identical to TRBD2. This CDR3 has 16 residues. V was clipped by 4 bases and J by 2 bases; unmatched bases: 6. Germline V gene sequence: CDR1 SGHNT, CDR2 YYREEE (reference sequence).

The rearrangement joins TRBV7-9 to TRBJ2-5, with no clear D. CDR3 length: 13 residues. CDR1 is SEHNR and CDR2 is FQNEAQ in the germline V gene (reference sequence). Trimming cost V 2 bases and J 2 bases, with 6 bases left between them. The CDR3 coding sequence is TGTGCCAGCAGCTTAAGTCTACAAGAGACCCAGTACTTC. Its protein is CASSLSLQETQYF. Full variable domain (outside the CDR3, taken from reference TRBV7-9 and TRBJ2-5): DTGVSQNPRHKITKRGQNVTFRCDPISEHNRLYWYRQTLGQGPEFLTYFQNEAQLEKSRLLSDRFSAERPKGSFSTLEIQRTEQGDSAMYLCASSLSLQETQYFGPGTRLLVL.

This rearrangement joins TRBV11-2 to TRBJ1-1, with no clear D. The CDR3 totals 15 residues. Germline CDR1 SGHAT, CDR2 FQNNGV. With 5 bases removed from V and 4 bases from J, the gap between germline ends came to 17 bases. CDR3 nucleotides: TGTGCCAGCAGCCTATCGATTAGGGTCTTCACTGAAGCTTTCTTT. This sequence encodes CASSLSIRVFTEAFF. Variable domain in full (rest from reference TRBV11-2 and TRBJ1-1): EAGVAQSPRYKIIEKRQSVAFWCNPISGHATLYWYQQILGQGPKLLIQFQNNGVVDDSQLPKDRFSAERLKGVDSTLKIQPAKLEDSAVYLCASSLSIRVFTEAFFGQGTRLTVV.

The CDR3 loop is CSGLYEKLFF. CDR3 coding DNA: TGCAGCGGCTTATATGAAAAACTGTTTTTT. The chain employs TRBV29-1 and TRBJ1-4; D is unresolved. Germline V lookup: CDR1 SQVTM, CDR2 ANQGSEA. This CDR3 region has 10 residues. The germline V and J ends were trimmed by 7 bases and 6 bases, with 6 bases remaining between them.

The sample holds a few counts of this clone. V gene TRBV18 combines with J gene TRBJ1-2, with D tentatively TRBD1 (6 bases). Germline CDR1 and CDR2: KGHSH and LQKENI. The CDR3 extends over 17 amino acids. V lost 5 bases and J lost 4, with 23 bases in between. CDR3 in DNA: TGTGCCAGCTCAAAGACCCGGGACAATGATGTTCGCTATGGCTACACCTTC. As protein: CASSKTRDNDVRYGYTF.

The V call is TRBV28, the J call TRBJ2-7; no clear D gene. CDR3 length: 12 residues. The germline gives CDR1 MDHEN, CDR2 SYDVKM. Trimming pared 4 bases from V and 2 bases from J, leaving 6 bases between. The CDR3 sequence is CASSSKAYEQYF. The CDR3 DNA follows: TGTGCCAGCAGTTCGAAGGCCTACGAGCAGTACTTC.

The rearrangement joins TRBV7-9 to TRBJ2-1; possibly TRBD2 for D (5 bases). This CDR3 region has 15 residues. Between the trimmed V and J ends, which lost 4 bases and 7 bases, there was a span of 17 bases. Per the germline V gene, CDR1 is SEHNR and CDR2 is FQNEAQ (reference sequence). The CDR3 DNA reads as TGTGCCAGCAGCTCCGGGATCTACTTACCAAATGAGCAGTTCTTC. Translated, it gives CASSSGIYLPNEQFF.

Only one count was recorded for this clone. The sample contains more than one DNA sequence encoding this CDR3. The chain carries TRBV3-1 (or the pseudogene TRBV3-2) and TRBJ1-1; the D is unclear. The CDR3 is made up of 13 amino acids. The V end lost 3 bases, the J end lost 0 bases, and 5 bases lay between the germline ends. CDR1 is LGHDT, CDR2 YNNKEL, per germline (reference sequence). The CDR3 spells CASSQGLNTEAFF. CDR3 coding DNA: TGTGCCAGCAGCCAGGGGTTGAACACTGAAGCTTTCTTT.

The V gene is TRBV3-1 (or the pseudogene TRBV3-2), the J gene TRBJ2-1; no reliable D call. The CDR3 is 15 residues long. CDR1 LGHDT and CDR2 YNNKEL come from the germline V gene (reference sequence). V lost 4 bases to trimming and J lost 5 bases, with 15 bases between them. CDR3 DNA: TGTGCCAGCAGCCCCTCCTTCCGAGCCCACAATGAGCAGTTCTTC. Translating gives CASSPSFRAHNEQFF.

The rearrangement joins TRBV6-5 to TRBJ1-4; the match to TRBD1 covers 7 bases. CDR3 length: 15 amino acids. The V segment lost 7 bases and the J segment 0 bases; nucleotides outside the gene matches: 5. The germline CDR1 and CDR2 sequences are MNHEY and SVGAGI. The chain's CDR3 is CASTRQGSTNEKLFF. CDR3 nucleotide sequence: TGTGCCAGCACCAGACAGGGATCAACTAATGAAAAACTGTTTTTT.

Only a few counts were recorded for this clone. The V call is TRBV7-9, the J call TRBJ2-5; D ambiguous. The CDR3 is made up of 15 amino acids. Trimming removed 0 bases from V and 3 bases from J, with 11 bases in between. The germline V gene has CDR1 SEHNR and CDR2 FQNEAQ (reference sequence). The CDR3 DNA reads TGTGCCAGCAGCTTAGCGCGTACTGCAAAAGAGACCCAGTACTTC. Translation gives CASSLARTAKETQYF.

The chain uses TRBV7-2 and TRBJ1-1; the D is unclear. The V end was cut by 1 base, the J end by 0 bases, with 9 bases between. This CDR3 is built from 15 residues. Germline CDR1 is SGHTA and CDR2 is FQGNSA. The CDR3 loop reads CASSLVGRMNTEAFF. Written as DNA, the CDR3 is TGTGCCAGCAGCTTAGTGGGCAGAATGAACACTGAAGCTTTCTTT.

The J gene is TRBJ1-2, the V gene TRBV29-1, with D unresolved. The CDR3 totals 13 residues. Germline assignment: CDR1 SQVTM and CDR2 ANQGSEA. V lost 1 base, J lost 1 base, and 7 bases lay in between. CDR3 bases: TGCAGCGTTGAAGGGCAGGATAACTATGGCTACACCTTC. It yields the protein CSVEGQDNYGYTF.

The chain combines TRBV6-5 with TRBJ2-7; 8 bases are a match to TRBD2. CDR1 is MNHEY and CDR2 is SVGAGI in the germline V gene. This CDR3 has 14 residues. V lost 7 bases, J lost 6 bases, and 11 bases stayed unmatched. CDR3 in DNA: TGTGCCAGCACTACCGGGACTAGTCAACCCGAGCAGTACTTC. Its translation: CASTTGTSQPEQYF.

This chain links TRBV9 with TRBJ2-1, with a possible D match to TRBD1 (5 bases). Trimming pared 6 bases from V and 5 bases from J, leaving 9 bases between. Looked up from germline, CDR1 is SGDLS and CDR2 is YYNGEE. The CDR3 totals 12 residues. The CDR3 sequence is CASKGDHNEQFF. CDR3 bases: TGTGCCAGCAAAGGGGATCACAATGAGCAGTTCTTC.

The CDR3 sequence is CASSSRDRGSHETQYF. The CDR3 DNA reads as TGTGCCAGCAGCTCTCGGGACAGGGGGTCACACGAGACCCAGTACTTC. V and J are TRBV7-9 and TRBJ2-5, with 11 bases identical to TRBD1. The CDR3 runs 16 residues. J lost 5 bases, V lost 4 bases, and 9 bases had no gene match. CDR1 and CDR2 (germline): SEHNR, FQNEAQ (reference sequence).

This chain connects TRBV4-1 to TRBJ1-1; D may be TRBD1 (5 bases). CDR1 and CDR2 from the germline V gene are MGHRA and YSYEKL. Trimming left V 3 bases short and J 1 base short, with 9 bases between. The CDR3 extends over 14 amino acids. CDR3 region: CASSHGGGNTEAFF. CDR3 sequence (DNA): TGCGCCAGCAGCCACGGTGGGGGGAACACTGAAGCTTTCTTT.

The chain employs TRBV18 and TRBJ1-2; 7 nucleotides align to TRBD1. With 3 bases clipped from V and 4 bases from J, the junction kept 2 bases outside the gene matches. CDR1 KGHSH and CDR2 LQKENI come from the germline V gene. CDR3 size: 13 residues. The CDR3 loop reads CASSPDRTYGYTF. CDR3 coding DNA: TGTGCCAGCTCACCGGACAGGACCTATGGCTACACCTTC.

Written as DNA, the CDR3 is TGTGCCTGGGACTGGGGCCGTCAGGACTCCTATAATTCACCCCTCCACTTT. This translates into CAWDWGRQDSYNSPLHF. The chain carries TRBV30 and TRBJ1-6; possibly TRBD1 for D (5 bases). The V gene lost 5 bases and the J gene lost 0 bases, with 17 bases spanning the gap. CDR1 is GTSNPN and CDR2 is SVGIG in the germline V gene (reference sequence). The CDR3 consists of 17 residues.